This entry concerns a single TCR beta chain. What this receptor recognizes is not known. The sample holds no much larger clone one base away, and base qualities are not on file. These data originate in a study of blood T cell repertoires in COVID-19 (dated by TCRdb to 2020 to 2022). Regarding the research as a whole: Collaborator samples came from the United States, Italy and Spain and covered acute and convalescent phases of COVID-19. The prospective study material was composed of cDNA or gDNA derived from T cells, B-cell-depleted T cells, or PBMCs. Subjects who had been exposed to COVID-19, were actively infected with it, or had recovered from it provided the deeply sampled blood TCRbeta repertoires that made up the dataset. A freely available public database, intended as a resource for researchers studying the immune response to SARS-CoV-2, is where the repertoires were released. Samples were obtained from the ongoing ImmuneRACE study (first 160 participants) and from roughly 1,300 subjects provided by 6 global collaborators. The sample metadata nearly always contained a de-identified subject ID, COVID-19 status, age in years and sex. Where HLA class I and class II types were available, the types were taken from metadata supplied by the sample provider, not from assay-based typing.

Points the paper makes about the study in general: Clinical and demographic metadata were provided uncurated, with the amount varying by source and participant.

In the prospective study, participants were about 18 to 90 years old, resided in fewer than 25 geographic areas of the United States, and were enrolled through a virtual design. To assign participants to cohorts, the prospective study relied on clinical history that participants themselves reported in a screening survey and a study questionnaire. Recovered participants in ImmuneRACE Cohort 3 were defined as having two consecutive negative NP/OP PCR tests, clearance from a healthcare professional, or resolution of symptoms. Each participant in the prospective study had whole blood, serum and a nasopharyngeal or oropharyngeal swab collected by mobile phlebotomists. Participants in the prospective study had the option to provide additional blood draws and questionnaires over a 2-month period. Prospective study blood samples were shipped either frozen or at room temperature before DNA extraction. TCRbeta CDR3 regions were amplified from genomic DNA by means of the immunoSEQ Assay, a bias-controlled multiplex PCR. Per the authors' processing: The number of nucleated cells in each sample was estimated from the amplification of reference gene primers within the assay. Sequence reads were collapsed and filtered to measure the absolute abundance of every unique TCRbeta CDR3 rearrangement. For each sample, productive Simpson clonality was calculated as the square root of Simpson's diversity index across productive rearrangements. This is the immuneACCESS table as TCRdb keeps it, with only in-frame sequences that have V and J called. A part of the clones is gone; compared with another copy, unresolved V genes explain less than half, and the rest is unexplained. That table supplies the V and J calls and clone size; D and trimming were determined from the DNA. The sample table records 150,000 to 200,000 clones; under 90% of these occur just once. The ten largest clonotypes hold about an eighth of the sample.

This sequence was found in a man aged 50-59 years who had recovered from COVID-19. The sequenced material came from PBMCs or T cells enriched from blood (not recorded which).

The base sequence is TGCAGCGCCCTAAGGCAGAGCGGAGTGAACACTGAAGCTTTCTTT. This codes for CSALRQSGVNTEAFF. The V gene is TRBV29-1 and the J gene is TRBJ1-1; a confident D gene designation cannot be given. The CDR3 contains 15 residues, cysteine and phenylalanine counted. Left in the record is the CDR3 DNA by itself, 45 bases read in frame from the first base. Trimming costs V 7 bases and J 0 bases, and their ends lie 18 bases apart. From the germline V gene, CDR1 is SQVTM and CDR2 is ANQGSEA. With the rest looked up from the reference TRBV29-1 and TRBJ1-1 genes rather than sequenced, the full variable domain is SAVISQKPSRDICQRGTSLTIQCQVDSQVTMMFWYRQQPGQSLTLIATANQGSEATYESGFVIDKFPISRPNLTFSTLTVSNMSPEDSSIYLCSALRQSGVNTEAFFGQGTRLTVV.